This TCR beta chain derives from a study of molecular identifiers for immune sequencing clone quantification. TCRdb called the PCR reads again in MiXCR, with one record for every CDR3 protein. The sample lists around 460,000 distinct CDR3 sequences, about 20% occurring once. This clonotype came up many times. The ends were cut back, 6 bases at V and 1 base at J, with 15 bases in the middle. Germline loops: CDR1 MDHEN, CDR2 SYDVKM. The CDR3 is 15 residues long. The receptor's source is a human donor in good health. Some libraries in this study had Jurkat cell RNA spiked in. The chain couples TRBV28 to TRBJ2-5; a weak D match, TRBD1 (6 bases). Sequencing was done on a sample of naive CD8+ T cells from blood, with Jurkat cell RNA spiked in. Subset in this sample: FACS-sorted CD8+CD4-CCR7+CD45RA+ naive T cells. CDR3 sequence reads: CASSPRGGGQETQYF. CDR3 nucleotides: TGTGCCAGCAGCCCCAGAGGGGGTGGCCAAGAGACCCAGTACTTC.